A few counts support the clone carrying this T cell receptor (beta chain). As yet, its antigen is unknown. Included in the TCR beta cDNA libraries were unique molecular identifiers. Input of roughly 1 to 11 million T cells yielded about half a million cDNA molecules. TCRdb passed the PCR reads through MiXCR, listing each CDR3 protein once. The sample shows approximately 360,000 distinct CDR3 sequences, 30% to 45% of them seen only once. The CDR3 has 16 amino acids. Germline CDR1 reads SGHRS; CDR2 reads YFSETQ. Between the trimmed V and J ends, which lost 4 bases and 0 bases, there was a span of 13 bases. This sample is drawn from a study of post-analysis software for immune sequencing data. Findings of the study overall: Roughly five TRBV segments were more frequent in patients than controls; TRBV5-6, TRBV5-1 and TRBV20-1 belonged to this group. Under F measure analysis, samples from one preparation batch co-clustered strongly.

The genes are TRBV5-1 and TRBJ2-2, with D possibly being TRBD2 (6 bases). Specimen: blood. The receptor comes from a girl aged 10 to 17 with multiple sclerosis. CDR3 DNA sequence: TGCGCCAGCAGCGCCACTAGCCCAACGAACACCGGGGAGCTGTTTTTT. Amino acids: CASSATSPTNTGELFF.